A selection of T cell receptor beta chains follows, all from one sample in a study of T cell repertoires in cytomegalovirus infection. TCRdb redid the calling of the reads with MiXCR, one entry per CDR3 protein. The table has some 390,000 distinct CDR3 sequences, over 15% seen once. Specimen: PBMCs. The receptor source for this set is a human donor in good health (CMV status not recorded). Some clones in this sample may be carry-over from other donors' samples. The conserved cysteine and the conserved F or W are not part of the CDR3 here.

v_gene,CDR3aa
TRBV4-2,ASSHRTSGGSTDTQY
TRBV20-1,SARDRVGYT
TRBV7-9,ASSLAFGQGFWEQF
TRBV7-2,ASSASGTGESNTEAF
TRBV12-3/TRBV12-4,ASSSGDTEAF
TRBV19,ASSGTSPGELF
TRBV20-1,SAIPETAPYEQY
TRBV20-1,SASRDNTEAF
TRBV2,ASVQEQGIYEQY
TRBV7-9,ASLLAGLDTQY
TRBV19,ASSSFGGTKETQY
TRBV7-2,ASSFESLRTQY
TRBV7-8,ASSLSYATTDTQY
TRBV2,ASYRTGELF
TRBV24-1,ATSQGNQPQH
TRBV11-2,ASSPADAGRQETQY
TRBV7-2,ASSLAGTSETQY
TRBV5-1,ASSLVGGSYNSPLH
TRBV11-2,ASSFVQGQETQY
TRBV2,ASTSTEGGNSPLH
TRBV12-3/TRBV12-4,ASSDITGNEKLF
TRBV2,ASSRDTRSGNIQY
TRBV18,ASSWNRDSQETQY
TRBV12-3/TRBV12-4,ASTQVPLYQETQY
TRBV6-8,ASSYGPKGGGGRDTQY
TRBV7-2,ASSLAGVPGLAGLSSYEQY
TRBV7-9,ASSLGDRAPF
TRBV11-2,ASSLTGDNIQY
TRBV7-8,ASSLGGYDNEQF
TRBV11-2,ASSPTGGSSYNEQF
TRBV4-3,ASSLGRGGYGYT
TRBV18,ASSPTSGAYEQY
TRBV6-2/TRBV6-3,ASRWTGLFYEQY
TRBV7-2,ASSFASGSSDTQY
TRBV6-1,ASSSVSTHEQF
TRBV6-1,ASSSRHYPNPATNEKLF
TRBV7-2,ASSLYRGDEQF
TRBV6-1,ASSWGEGGGYT
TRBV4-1,ASSPPGTGYGYT
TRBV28,ASSQQSLSGANVLT
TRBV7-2,ASSFRLVYEQY
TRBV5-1,ASSLVPGTSNQPQH
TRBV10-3,AIMAGGEYEQY
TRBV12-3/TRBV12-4,ASSLNLPINQPQH
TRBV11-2,ASNQMWGANTEAF